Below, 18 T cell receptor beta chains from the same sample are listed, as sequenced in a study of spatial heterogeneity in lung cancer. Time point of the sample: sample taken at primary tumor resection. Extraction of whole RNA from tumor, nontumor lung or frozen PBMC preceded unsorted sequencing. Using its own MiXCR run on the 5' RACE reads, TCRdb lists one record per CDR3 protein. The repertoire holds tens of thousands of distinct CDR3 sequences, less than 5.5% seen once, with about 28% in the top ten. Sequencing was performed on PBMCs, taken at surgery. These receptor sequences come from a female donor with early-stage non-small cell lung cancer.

CDR3 nucleotides: TGTGCCAGCAGTTACTTCGAGGTTTTGAACACTGAAGCTTTCTTT. This translates into CASSYFEVLNTEAFF. This chain connects TRBV6-2 or TRBV6-3 to TRBJ1-1, with D uncertain. Germline-derived CDR1 and CDR2 are MNHEY and SVGEGT. The V and J ends lost 1 base and 0 bases respectively, with 9 bases between them. The CDR3 consists of 15 residues.

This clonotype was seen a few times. In nucleotides, the CDR3 is TGTGCCAGCAGCGTCCGGTCGGAAAATGAAAAACTGTTTTTT. This codes for CASSVRSENEKLFF. The chain uses TRBV9 and TRBJ1-4, with D uncertain. CDR3 length: 14 amino acids. The germline V and J ends were trimmed by 2 bases and 5 bases, with 10 bases remaining between them. CDR1 is SGDLS, CDR2 YYNGEE, per germline.

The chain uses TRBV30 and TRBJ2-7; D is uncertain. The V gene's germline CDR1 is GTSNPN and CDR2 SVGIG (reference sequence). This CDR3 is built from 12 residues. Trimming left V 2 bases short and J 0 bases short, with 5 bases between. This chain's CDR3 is CAWSHASYEQYF. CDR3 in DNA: TGTGCCTGGAGTCATGCCTCCTACGAGCAGTACTTC.

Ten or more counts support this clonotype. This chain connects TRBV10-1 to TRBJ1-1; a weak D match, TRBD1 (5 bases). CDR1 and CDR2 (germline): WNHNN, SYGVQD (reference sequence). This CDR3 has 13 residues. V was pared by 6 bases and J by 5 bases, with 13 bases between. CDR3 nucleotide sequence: TGCGCCAGCAGGAGGGACGGGGGGACTGAAGCTTTCTTT. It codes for CASRRDGGTEAFF.

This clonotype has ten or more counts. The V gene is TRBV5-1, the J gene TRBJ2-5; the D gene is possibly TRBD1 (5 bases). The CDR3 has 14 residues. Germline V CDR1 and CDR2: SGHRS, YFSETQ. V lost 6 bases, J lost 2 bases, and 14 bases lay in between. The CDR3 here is CASNTGGGQETQYF. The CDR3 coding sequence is TGCGCCAGCAATACAGGTGGCGGACAAGAGACCCAGTACTTC.

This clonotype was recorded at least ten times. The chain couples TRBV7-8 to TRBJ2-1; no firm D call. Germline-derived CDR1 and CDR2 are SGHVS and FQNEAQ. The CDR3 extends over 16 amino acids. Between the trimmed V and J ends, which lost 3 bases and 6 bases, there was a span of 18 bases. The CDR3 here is CASSFVVGSGPNEQFF. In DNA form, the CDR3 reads TGTGCCAGCAGCTTTGTAGTGGGGTCAGGCCCCAATGAGCAGTTCTTC.

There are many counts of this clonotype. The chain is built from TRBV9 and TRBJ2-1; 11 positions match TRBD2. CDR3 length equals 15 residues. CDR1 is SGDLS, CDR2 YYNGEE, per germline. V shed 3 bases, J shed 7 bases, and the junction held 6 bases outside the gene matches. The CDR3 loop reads CASSALAGGRNEQFF. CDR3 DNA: TGTGCCAGCAGCGCCCTAGCGGGGGGTAGGAATGAGCAGTTCTTC. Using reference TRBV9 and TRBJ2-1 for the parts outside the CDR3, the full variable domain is DSGVTQTPKHLITATGQRVTLRCSPRSGDLSVYWYQQSLDQGLQFLIQYYNGEERAKGNILERFSAQQFPDLHSELNLSSLELGDSALYFCASSALAGGRNEQFFGPGTRLTVL.

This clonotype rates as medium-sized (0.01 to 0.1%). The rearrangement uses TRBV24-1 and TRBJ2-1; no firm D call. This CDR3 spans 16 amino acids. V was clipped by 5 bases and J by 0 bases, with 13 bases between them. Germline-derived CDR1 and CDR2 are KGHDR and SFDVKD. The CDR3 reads CATSGTGPISYNEQFF. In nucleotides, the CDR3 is TGTGCCACCAGTGGGACGGGCCCGATCTCCTACAATGAGCAGTTCTTC.

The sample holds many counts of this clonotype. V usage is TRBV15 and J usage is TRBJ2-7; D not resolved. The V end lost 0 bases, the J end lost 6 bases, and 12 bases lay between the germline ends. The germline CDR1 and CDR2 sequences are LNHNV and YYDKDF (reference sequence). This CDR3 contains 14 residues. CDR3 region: CATSRDRTDREQYF. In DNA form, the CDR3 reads TGTGCCACCAGCAGAGACCGCACCGACCGCGAGCAGTACTTC.

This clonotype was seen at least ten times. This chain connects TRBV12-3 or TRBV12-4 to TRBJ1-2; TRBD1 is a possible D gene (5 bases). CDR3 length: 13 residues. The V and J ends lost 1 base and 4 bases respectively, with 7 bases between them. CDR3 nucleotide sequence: TGTGCCAGCAGTTTAGAGGGGCTCTATGGCTACACCTTC. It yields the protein CASSLEGLYGYTF.

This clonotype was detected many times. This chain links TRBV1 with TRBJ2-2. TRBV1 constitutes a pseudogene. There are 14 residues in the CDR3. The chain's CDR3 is CTSSQPLNTGELFF. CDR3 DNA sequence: TGCACCAGCAGCCAACCTTTAAACACCGGGGAGCTGTTTTTT.

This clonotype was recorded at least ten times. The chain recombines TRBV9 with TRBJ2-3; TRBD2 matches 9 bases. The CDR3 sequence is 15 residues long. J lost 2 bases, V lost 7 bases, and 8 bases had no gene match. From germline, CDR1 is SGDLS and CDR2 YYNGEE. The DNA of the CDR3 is TGTGCCAGCGGGAGGGCTAGCGGGATCACAGATACGCAGTATTTT. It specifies CASGRASGITDTQYF.

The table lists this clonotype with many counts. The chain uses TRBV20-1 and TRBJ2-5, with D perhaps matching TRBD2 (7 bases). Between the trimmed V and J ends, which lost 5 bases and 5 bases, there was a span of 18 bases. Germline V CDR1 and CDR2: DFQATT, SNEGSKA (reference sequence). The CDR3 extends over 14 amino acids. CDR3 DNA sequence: TGCAGTGCTCAGCCTAGCCGGGGGGCGGAGACCCAGTACTTC. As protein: CSAQPSRGAETQYF.

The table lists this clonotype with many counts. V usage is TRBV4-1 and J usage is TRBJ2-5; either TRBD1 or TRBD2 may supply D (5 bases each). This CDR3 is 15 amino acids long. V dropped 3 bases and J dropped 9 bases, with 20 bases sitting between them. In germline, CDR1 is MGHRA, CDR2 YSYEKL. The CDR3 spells CASSHYSWMGDPQYF. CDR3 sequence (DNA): TGCGCCAGCAGCCACTATAGCTGGATGGGGGACCCCCAGTACTTC.

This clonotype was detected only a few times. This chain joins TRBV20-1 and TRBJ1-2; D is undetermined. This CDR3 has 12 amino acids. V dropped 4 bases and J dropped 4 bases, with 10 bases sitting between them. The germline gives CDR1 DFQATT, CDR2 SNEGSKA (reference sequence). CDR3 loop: CSAIERGYGYTF. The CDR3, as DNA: TGCAGTGCTATCGAGCGGGGCTATGGCTACACCTTC.

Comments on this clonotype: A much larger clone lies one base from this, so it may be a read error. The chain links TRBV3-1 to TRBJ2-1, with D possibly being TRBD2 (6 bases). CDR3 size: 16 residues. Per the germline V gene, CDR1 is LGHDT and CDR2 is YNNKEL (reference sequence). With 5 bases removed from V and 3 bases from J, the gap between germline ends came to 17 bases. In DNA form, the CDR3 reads TGTGCCAGCAGCGAACAAGGGCAGGGAGGCTACAATGAGCAGTTCTTC. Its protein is CASSEQGQGGYNEQFF.

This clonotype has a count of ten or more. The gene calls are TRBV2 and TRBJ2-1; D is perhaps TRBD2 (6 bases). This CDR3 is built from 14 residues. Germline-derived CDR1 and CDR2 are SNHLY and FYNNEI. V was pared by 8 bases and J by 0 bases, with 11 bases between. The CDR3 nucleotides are TGTGCCAGCGCGACTAGGAGCTCCTACAATGAGCAGTTCTTC. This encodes CASATRSSYNEQFF.

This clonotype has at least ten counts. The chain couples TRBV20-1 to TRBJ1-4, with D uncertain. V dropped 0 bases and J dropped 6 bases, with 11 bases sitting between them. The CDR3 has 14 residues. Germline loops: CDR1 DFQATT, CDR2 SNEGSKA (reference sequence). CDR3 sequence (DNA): TGCAGTGCTAGAGATCGGAAGGGTCATGAAAAACTGTTTTTT. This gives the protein CSARDRKGHEKLFF.